The rows below give T cell receptor beta chains drawn from one sample of a study of blood T cell repertoires in COVID-19. TCRdb keeps only in-frame clones here, not all; method: immunoSEQ multiplex PCR. The sample carries 350,000 to 450,000 clones, about 86% recorded once. The sample consisted of peripheral blood. All receptors derive from a woman aged 55-69 years with COVID-19, enrolled during active disease. Both conserved end residues are part of each CDR3. The D gene is left open where the match is weak. Clone size appears in some rows only: once, few, many, or a class for an expanded clone.

d_call	v_call	clone_size	cdr3_aa
.	TRBV5-6	.	CASSEGYYGYTF
TRBD1	TRBV5-1	.	CASSYGQDNTEAFF
.	TRBV19	once	CASSRAGQAYEQYF
TRBD1	TRBV13	.	CASSLGEGGEFGYTF
.	TRBV7-9	.	CASSITEWSTEAFF
.	TRBV18	.	CASSPGPVTDTQYF
.	TRBV3-1/TRBV3-2	.	CASSQDSRGLRVMNTEAFF
TRBD1	TRBV5-1	.	CASSLGRTGKSQLGTEAFF
.	TRBV30	.	CAWSVRQFYGYTF
.	TRBV7-9	.	CASSPVQGSYEQYF
.	TRBV5-6	.	CASSTTGEGWDIQYF
TRBD1	TRBV6-2/TRBV6-3	.	CASSLGQGYQPQHF
.	TRBV27	.	CASSHTTAGDYGYTF
.	TRBV5-1	.	CASSREAKMNTEAFF
.	TRBV9	.	CASSVGGASNTGELFF
.	TRBV6-5	.	CASSTGQSSYNEQFF
.	TRBV5-6	once	CASSLSPQRRNQPQHF
.	TRBV28	.	CASSSSAGGYTF